Listed below are T cell receptor beta chains from one sample, sequenced in a study of long-term antiretroviral therapy in people with HIV. The method was immunoSEQ multiplex PCR; TCRdb's version includes in-frame clones alone and lacks a portion of them. The data hold 20,000 to 25,000 clones, with 80% to 85% observed a single time. Here the sequenced sample was unsorted PBMCs, taken 1.9 years after starting antiretroviral therapy. These receptors were collected from a woman in her 50s with HIV. Both conserved end residues are part of each CDR3. The D gene is left open where the match is weak.

D gene: .; V gene: TRBV28; J gene: TRBJ2-5; CDR3 protein: CASSPGGAQETQYF; CDR3 DNA: TGTGCCAGCAGCCCAGGGGGGGCACAAGAGACCCAGTACTTC
D gene: TRBD2; V gene: TRBV9; J gene: TRBJ2-7; CDR3 protein: CASSVAPSGGTYEQYF; CDR3 DNA: TGTGCCAGCAGCGTAGCTCCTAGCGGGGGAACCTACGAGCAGTACTTC
D gene: TRBD1; V gene: TRBV27; J gene: TRBJ1-5; CDR3 protein: CASSLSRGGQGSQPQHF; CDR3 DNA: TGTGCCAGCAGTTTATCACGGGGGGGACAGGGAAGTCAGCCCCAGCATTTT
D gene: TRBD1; V gene: TRBV6-4; J gene: TRBJ2-1; CDR3 protein: CASSAGTGGKGEQFF; CDR3 DNA: TGTGCCAGCAGCGCCGGGACAGGGGGAAAAGGTGAGCAGTTCTTC
D gene: TRBD2; V gene: TRBV10-1; J gene: TRBJ2-7; CDR3 protein: CASSLGGSAEQYF; CDR3 DNA: TGCGCCAGCAGTTTGGGGGGGAGCGCCGAGCAGTACTTC
D gene: TRBD1; V gene: TRBV6-1; J gene: TRBJ1-2; CDR3 protein: CASRSDGQGAGGYTF; CDR3 DNA: TGTGCCAGCAGATCCGACGGACAGGGGGCAGGTGGCTACACCTTC
D gene: .; V gene: TRBV21-1; J gene: TRBJ1-2; CDR3 protein: CASSRGKGTGEGGYTF; CDR3 DNA: TGTGCCAGCAGCAGGGGAAAAGGGACAGGGGAAGGTGGCTACACCTTC
D gene: .; V gene: TRBV4-2; J gene: TRBJ2-7; CDR3 protein: CASSQDSVRGGEQYF; CDR3 DNA: TGTGCCAGCAGCCAAGATTCAGTCAGGGGGGGCGAGCAGTACTTC
D gene: TRBD1; V gene: TRBV15; J gene: TRBJ1-4; CDR3 protein: CATSSSNTGDANEKLFF; CDR3 DNA: TGTGCCACCAGCAGTAGCAATACAGGGGATGCTAATGAAAAACTGTTTTTT
D gene: .; V gene: TRBV28; J gene: TRBJ1-1; CDR3 protein: CASRMGAVNTEAFF; CDR3 DNA: TGTGCCAGCCGAATGGGGGCAGTGAACACTGAAGCTTTCTTT
D gene: .; V gene: TRBV6-5; J gene: TRBJ2-3; CDR3 protein: CASSALLFPDTQYF; CDR3 DNA: TGTGCCAGCAGTGCACTTCTTTTCCCAGATACGCAGTATTTT
D gene: .; V gene: TRBV9; J gene: TRBJ2-5; CDR3 protein: CASSVEGLETQYF; CDR3 DNA: TGTGCCAGCAGCGTAGAGGGCTTGGAGACCCAGTACTTC
D gene: TRBD1; V gene: TRBV6-5; J gene: TRBJ1-1; CDR3 protein: CASSYSLTQGDNEAFF; CDR3 DNA: TGTGCCAGCAGTTACTCCCTAACCCAGGGGGATAATGAAGCTTTCTTT